This TCR beta chain originates from a study of CD8 T cells in ankylosing spondylitis (dated by TCRdb to 2017 to 2019). Study-level background: To find TCR variants linked to disease, the study profiled T cell receptor beta repertoires in ankylosing spondylitis patients and healthy donors. The full study cohort was made up of about 25 ankylosing spondylitis patients and 108 healthy donors. Peripheral blood samples were taken, and synovial fluid was additionally collected from ankylosing spondylitis patients.

This clonotype showed up many times. Its recognized antigen is unknown. It has no much larger one-base neighbor in the sample; base qualities were not kept. Results the study describes overall, beyond this receptor: According to the report, matched synovial fluid samples from ankylosing spondylitis patients were significantly enriched for the disease-linked clones. Some motif variants had previously been reported in the synovial fluid and blood of reactive arthritis patients, which suggests shared mechanisms of disease initiation. The disease-linked clones had a CD8+ phenotype and were found at relatively low frequencies in peripheral blood. A TCR beta motif of several highly homologous amino acid variants appeared characteristic of blood from ankylosing spondylitis patients.

Trimming takes 4 bases from V and 7 bases from J, and the germline ends sit 13 bases apart. From the cysteine up to the phenylalanine, the CDR3 has a length of 14 residues. Just CDR3 DNA is preserved here, 42 bases in frame from base 1. According to the germline V gene, CDR1 reads SGHVS and CDR2 reads FQNEAQ. Data came from an Illumina HiSeq 2500. TCR beta libraries were prepared by quantitative 5'-RACE with molecular barcodes. Turning to the authors' computational methods: A new computational method based on a probabilistic model of VDJ rearrangement was used to identify disease-linked TCR variants. The raw public reads went through TCRdb reprocessing: fastp at Q25, MiXCR clone calling, in-frame beta chains kept. Every CDR3 protein is listed once, alongside the most common genes and DNA of its rows. The V and J calls and clone size are TCRdb's, not the authors'. The sample records fewer than 450,000 distinct CDR3 sequences, about 15% of which are singletons. Clones ranked in the top ten supply approximately 0.93% of the sample.

The sequence links TRBV7-8 to TRBJ1-4, with no confident D gene call. Sequencing was performed on blood, either unsorted or a sorted T cell fraction (not recorded which). This sequence was found in a male donor with ankylosing spondylitis. The nucleotide sequence is given as TGTGCCAGCAGCTACCGAGCGACCGGTGAAAAACTGTTTTTT. Translation gives CASSYRATGEKLFF.